This T cell receptor (beta chain) was retrieved from a study of CD4 T cell repertoires in COVID-19. Sequencing was performed with immunoSEQ multiplex PCR; in TCRdb, only in-frame clones are kept and a portion is missing. The sample records 65,000 to 95,000 clones, about 83% being singletons. V was cut by 5 bases and J by 4 bases, with 17 bases left in between. The CDR3 length is 15 residues. Per germline, CDR1 LNHDA and CDR2 SQIVND (reference sequence). The TCR originated in a human donor who had COVID-19. The genes are TRBV19 and TRBJ2-5, with D perhaps matching TRBD2 (5 bases). Here the sequenced sample was CD4+ T cells from peripheral blood, taken after recovery from COVID-19. CDR3 loop: CASSAPAVGGETQYF. For the CDR3, the DNA is TGTGCCAGTAGTGCCCCGGCGGTCGGAGGAGAGACCCAGTACTTC.